These 23 T cell receptor beta chains were all obtained from the same sample, sequenced in a study of blood T cell repertoires in COVID-19. Generated by immunoSEQ multiplex PCR, the TCRdb table keeps only in-frame clones and is missing some. The table shows about 150,000 clones, with approximately 80% occurring only once. Sequencing used peripheral blood. These receptors were taken from a woman aged 45-65 years with acute or convalescent COVID-19.

The J gene is TRBJ1-2, the V gene TRBV20-1, with no clear D. The CDR3 sequence is 15 residues long. The germline CDR1 and CDR2 sequences are DFQATT and SNEGSKA (reference sequence). Between the trimmed V and J ends, which lost 6 bases and 0 bases, there was a span of 17 bases. In nucleotides, the CDR3 is TGCAGTGCGAGTACCGGGAGTGGGGCTAACTATGGCTACACCTTC. Its translation is CSASTGSGANYGYTF.

This chain uses TRBV4-3 with TRBJ2-3, with a tentative D call TRBD2 (6 bases). V was pared by 3 bases and J by 3 bases, with 19 bases between. The CDR3 is made up of 17 amino acids. CDR1 and CDR2 from the germline V gene are LGHNA and YSLEER. CDR3 nucleotides: TGCGCCAGCAGCCAGAACCAAGCGGGTGCCGGTACAGATACGCAGTATTTT. It is translated as CASSQNQAGAGTDTQYF.

The CDR3 sequence: CAIRSGGNTEAFF. Written as DNA, the CDR3 is TGTGCCATCAGGAGCGGGGGGAACACTGAAGCTTTCTTT. This chain uses TRBV10-3 with TRBJ1-1, with a weak D call TRBD1 (5 bases). V was shortened by 6 bases and J by 1 base, with 9 bases between the two germline ends. The CDR3 runs to 13 residues. CDR1 is ENHRY, CDR2 SYGVKD, per germline.

The chain uses TRBV19 and TRBJ2-4; D unclear. Germline CDR1 reads LNHDA; CDR2 reads SQIVND (reference sequence). The CDR3 length is 13 residues. The germline V and J ends were trimmed by 6 bases and 12 bases, with 18 bases remaining between them. The CDR3 loop is CASSPLVVYPQYF. The CDR3 nucleotides are TGTGCCAGTAGCCCCCTCGTCGTATATCCTCAGTACTTC.

This clone was recorded a few times. The V gene is TRBV28, the J gene TRBJ2-3, with a weak D call TRBD1 (5 bases). Germline V lookup: CDR1 MDHEN, CDR2 SYDVKM. The CDR3 has 14 residues. The V end lost 8 bases, the J end lost 0 bases, and 12 bases lay between the germline ends. Here the CDR3 DNA reads TGTGCCAGCGGAAGACAGAGTAGCACAGATACGCAGTATTTT. Residues: CASGRQSSTDTQYF.

The chain couples TRBV10-3 to TRBJ2-3; TRBD2 agrees at 10 bases. The CDR3 has 16 amino acids. The germline CDR1 and CDR2 sequences are ENHRY and SYGVKD. The V and J ends lost 6 bases and 5 bases, in that order; junction bases with no gene match: 11. The CDR3 bases are TGTGCCATCAGAGGGGTAGCGGGAGGCCGGGAAGATACGCAGTATTTT. Translating it yields CAIRGVAGGREDTQYF.

This clone was counted between two and nine times. This rearrangement joins TRBV28 to TRBJ1-3; 7 bases fit TRBD1. J was trimmed by 8 bases and V by 1 base; bases with no gene match: 5. This CDR3 is 14 amino acids long. Germline CDR1 is MDHEN and CDR2 is SYDVKM. In nucleotides, the CDR3 is TGTGCCAGCAGTTTATCCCAGGGGGGTGACACCATATATTTT. This codes for CASSLSQGGDTIYF.

The V call is TRBV5-1, the J call TRBJ2-3; 12 nucleotides match TRBD2. CDR3 length: 16 residues. V shed 0 bases and J 1 base; nucleotides not matched to a gene: 0. Germline-derived CDR1 and CDR2 are SGHRS and YFSETQ. In nucleotides, the CDR3 is TGCGCCAGCAGCTTGGGGACTAGCGGGGGCACAGATACGCAGTATTTT. It codes for CASSLGTSGGTDTQYF. Supplemented by reference TRBV5-1 and TRBJ2-3, the full variable domain reads KAGVTQTPRYLIKTRGQQVTLSCSPISGHRSVSWYQQTPGQGLQFLFEYFSETQRNKGNFPGRFSGRQFSNSRSEMNVSTLELGDSALYLCASSLGTSGGTDTQYFGPGTRLTVL.

The V gene is TRBV7-2, the J gene TRBJ1-5, with D unclear. The ends were cut back, 1 base at V and 0 bases at J, with 10 bases in the middle. Germline V gene sequence: CDR1 SGHTA, CDR2 FQGNSA. CDR3 length equals 16 residues. The CDR3 is CASSLVAVYSNQPQHF. In nucleotides, the CDR3 is TGTGCCAGCAGCTTAGTTGCTGTCTATAGCAATCAGCCCCAGCATTTT.

This clone was seen a handful of times. The V and J genes are TRBV7-8 and TRBJ1-6; 9 nucleotides match TRBD1. CDR1 is SGHVS, CDR2 FQNEAQ, per germline. CDR3 length: 18 amino acids. The trim removed 1 base at V and 7 bases at J, leaving 11 bases unmatched. The CDR3 is CASSLVPPGQGQNSPLHF. The CDR3 nucleotides read TGTGCCAGCAGCTTAGTCCCCCCGGGACAGGGCCAAAATTCACCCCTCCACTTT.

This chain links TRBV5-6 with TRBJ2-1, with 10 bases that match TRBD1. Germline-derived CDR1 and CDR2 are SGHDT and YYEEEE. After removal of 0 bases from V and 5 bases from J, the junction contained 8 bases not matched to a gene. This CDR3 comprises 17 residues. CDR3 nucleotides: TGTGCCAGCAGCTTGGCGATGGGGGACAGGGGCGACAATGAGCAGTTCTTC. Translating gives CASSLAMGDRGDNEQFF.

The chain employs TRBV7-8 and TRBJ2-1, with 8 bases fitting TRBD2. The CDR3 has 14 residues. Germline loops: CDR1 SGHVS, CDR2 FQNEAQ. V dropped 6 bases and J dropped 5; count of bases not matched to a gene: 6. The CDR3 protein is CASRSGRTNNEQFF. The CDR3 coding sequence is TGTGCCAGCAGAAGCGGGAGAACTAACAATGAGCAGTTCTTC.

This clone was recorded only once. The chain employs TRBV4-2 and TRBJ2-3; TRBD2 aligns across 12 bases. The germline gives CDR1 LGHNA, CDR2 YNFKEQ. CDR3 length equals 17 residues. Losses at the gene ends were 4 bases for V and 3 bases for J; bases not matched to a gene: 8. The CDR3 region is CASSLKIGTSGTDTQYF. CDR3 sequence (DNA): TGTGCCAGCAGCCTAAAAATCGGGACTAGCGGGACAGATACGCAGTATTTT.

This sequence joins TRBV7-7 and TRBJ2-2; TRBD2 agrees at 12 bases. Germline V gene sequence: CDR1 SSHAT, CDR2 FNYEAQ (reference sequence). This CDR3 has 15 residues. The V and J ends lost 5 bases and 6 bases, in that order; junction bases with no gene match: 4. The CDR3 DNA is TGTGCCAGCAGCGCTAGCGGGGGGGCCTCCGGGGAGCTGTTTTTT. It is translated as CASSASGGASGELFF.

J is TRBJ2-1 and V is TRBV7-2, with 7 bases matching TRBD2. Germline V gene sequence: CDR1 SGHTA, CDR2 FQGNSA. The CDR3 loop spans 13 amino acids. Germline trimming cut 5 bases from V and 8 bases from J; bases unmatched to any gene: 6. DNA for the CDR3: TGTGCCAGCAGCCCACCGACTAGCTATGAGCAGTTCTTC. Protein product: CASSPPTSYEQFF.

This chain joins TRBV4-3 and TRBJ1-5; D gene uncertain. V lost 0 bases, J lost 5 bases, and 5 bases lay in between. This CDR3 is 13 amino acids long. Germline values: CDR1 LGHNA, CDR2 YSLEER. CDR3 region: CASSQDIYQPQHF. CDR3 in DNA: TGCGCCAGCAGCCAAGATATTTATCAGCCCCAGCATTTT.

The chain is built from TRBV5-1 and TRBJ2-5; 7 bases are a match to TRBD1. Germline CDR1 is SGHRS and CDR2 is YFSETQ. This CDR3 spans 14 amino acids. V shed 4 bases and J 1 base; nucleotides not matched to a gene: 4. The DNA for the CDR3 is TGCGCCAGCAGCGTTGGACAGGTCCAAGAGACCCAGTACTTC. It encodes CASSVGQVQETQYF.

The chain links TRBV7-8 to TRBJ2-6, with D perhaps matching TRBD2 (6 bases). The CDR3 loop spans 17 amino acids. Germline CDR1 and CDR2: SGHVS and FQNEAQ. V lost 1 base, J lost 0 bases, and 10 bases lay in between. The CDR3 sequence is CASSLGGGRSGANVLTF. For the CDR3, the DNA is TGTGCCAGCAGCTTAGGGGGAGGTCGCTCTGGGGCCAACGTCCTGACTTTC.

The chain recombines TRBV5-6 with TRBJ2-1; D is possibly TRBD2 (6 bases). V was shortened by 0 bases and J by 8 bases, with 12 bases between the two germline ends. The CDR3 has 14 residues. CDR1 and CDR2 from the germline V gene are SGHDT and YYEEEE. The CDR3: CASSLGDSPHEQFF. CDR3 DNA sequence: TGTGCCAGCAGCTTGGGGGACTCACCGCATGAGCAGTTCTTC. Looking up the rest from reference TRBV5-6 and TRBJ2-1 gives the full variable domain: DAGVTQSPTHLIKTRGQQVTLRCSPKSGHDTVSWYQQALGQGPQFIFQYYEEEERQRGNFPDRFSGHQFPNYSSELNVNALLLGDSALYLCASSLGDSPHEQFFGPGTRLTVL.

V usage is TRBV4-3 and J usage is TRBJ2-5; the D is unclear. The germline gives CDR1 LGHNA, CDR2 YSLEER. The CDR3 runs to 13 residues. The V end was cut by 4 bases, the J end by 3 bases, with 9 bases between. CDR3 amino acids: CASSRGREETQYF. CDR3 nucleotides: TGCGCCAGCAGCCGAGGCAGAGAAGAGACCCAGTACTTC.

The chain has TRBV24-1 and TRBJ1-2; a weak D match, TRBD1 (6 bases). The V gene's germline CDR1 is KGHDR and CDR2 SFDVKD. V gave up 1 base and J gave up 6 bases, with 8 bases separating them. The CDR3 is 13 amino acids. The CDR3 nucleotides are TGTGCCACCAGTGATTTCGCAGGGGATGGCTACACCTTC. It is translated as CATSDFAGDGYTF.

The table lists this clone with a count of one. The chain joins TRBV19 to TRBJ2-7; a weak D match, TRBD2 (5 bases). V was shortened by 3 bases and J by 6 bases, with 12 bases between the two germline ends. The CDR3 extends over 13 amino acids. Germline lookup yields CDR1 LNHDA and CDR2 SQIVND (reference sequence). For the CDR3, the DNA is TGTGCCAGTAGTATTAGCGCAGGCCCCGAGCAGTACTTC. Its protein is CASSISAGPEQYF. The full variable domain, its missing parts supplied by reference TRBV19 and TRBJ2-7, is DGGITQSPKYLFRKEGQNVTLSCEQNLNHDAMYWYRQDPGQGLRLIYYSQIVNDFQKGDIAEGYSVSREKKESFPLTVTSAQKNPTAFYLCASSISAGPEQYFGPGTRLTVT.

This clone was counted once. The chain carries TRBV7-6 and TRBJ1-5; D is ambiguous. Germline V gene data show CDR1 as SGHVS and CDR2 as FNYEAQ. This CDR3 contains 14 residues. Between the trimmed V and J ends, which lost 5 bases and 3 bases, there was a span of 11 bases. This CDR3 reads CASSDGNSNQPQHF. The DNA of the CDR3 is TGTGCCAGCAGCGACGGGAACTCCAATCAGCCCCAGCATTTT. The whole variable domain, filled in from reference TRBV7-6 and TRBJ1-5, reads GAGVSQSPRYKVTKRGQDVALRCDPISGHVSLYWYRQALGQGPEFLTYFNYEAQQDKSGLPNDRFSAERPEGSISTLTIQRTEQRDSAMYRCASSDGNSNQPQHFGDGTRLSIL.